This TCR beta chain was sequenced for a study of Graves' ophthalmopathy and Graves' hyperthyroidism. V was shortened by 5 bases and J by 2 bases, with 7 bases between the two germline ends. The CDR3 is 11 amino acids. Germline loops: CDR1 DFQATT, CDR2 SNEGSKA (reference sequence). As the template, RNA transcripts were used to amplify TCR beta CDR3 regions. HTBI primers were used in a first-round RT-PCR, which preceded a second-round multiplex PCR. Each CDR3 protein gets one entry after TCRdb re-called the multiplex PCR reads with MiXCR. The sample has 150,000 or so distinct CDR3 sequences; around two fifths are singletons.

The chain carries TRBV20-1 and TRBJ2-7, with D unresolved. The origin of this receptor is a man aged 25-40 years with Graves' ophthalmopathy. Sequenced: peripheral blood. CDR3 residues: CSALNTYEQYF. DNA for the CDR3: TGCAGTGCTTTGAACACCTACGAGCAGTACTTC.